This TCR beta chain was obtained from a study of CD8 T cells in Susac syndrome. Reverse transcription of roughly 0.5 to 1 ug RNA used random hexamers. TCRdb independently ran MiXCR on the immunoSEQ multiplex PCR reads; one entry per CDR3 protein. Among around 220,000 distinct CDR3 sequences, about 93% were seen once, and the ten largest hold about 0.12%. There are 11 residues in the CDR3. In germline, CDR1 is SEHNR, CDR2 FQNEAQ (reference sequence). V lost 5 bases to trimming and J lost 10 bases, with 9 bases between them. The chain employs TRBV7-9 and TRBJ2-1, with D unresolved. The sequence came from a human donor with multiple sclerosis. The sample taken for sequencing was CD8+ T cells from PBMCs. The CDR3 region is CASSVDFEQFF. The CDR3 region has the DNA TGTGCCAGCAGCGTGGATTTCGAGCAGTTCTTC.